The 8 T cell receptor beta chains presented below share a single source sample, sequenced in a study of T cell responses to AZD1222 COVID-19 vaccine (dated by TCRdb to the early 2020s). Library method: the immunoSEQ multiplex PCR assay. Not all clones reach the TCRdb copy of this immuneACCESS table, which keeps in-frame sequences only. Checked studies attribute under half of the gap to unresolved V genes and leave the rest unexplained. The sample contains over 95,000 clones, around 89% of them found a single time. Jointly, the top ten make up less than 3.5% of the sample. The sample's time point label, decoded: baseline before first vaccination. Sample: peripheral blood, taken on day 0 of AZD1222 vaccination. The receptors were sampled from an adult in good health.

There are a few counts of this clone. This chain uses TRBV19 with TRBJ1-2, with D unresolved. Trimming stripped 3 bases from V and 8 bases from J, with 19 bases between. The CDR3 runs to 15 residues. Germline V gene sequence: CDR1 LNHDA, CDR2 SQIVND (reference sequence). The CDR3 DNA reads TGTGCCAGTAGTATCTTTGACCCCACCACGTTCGGCTACACCTTC. Translated: CASSIFDPTTFGYTF.

The gene calls are TRBV6-5 and TRBJ1-4; TRBD1 might be the D (5 bases). The germline V and J ends were trimmed by 5 bases and 6 bases, with 13 bases remaining between them. The CDR3 consists of 14 residues. Germline assignment: CDR1 MNHEY and CDR2 SVGAGI. CDR3 DNA: TGTGCCAGCAGTCGACAGATACCCTATGAAAAACTGTTTTTT. As protein: CASSRQIPYEKLFF.

CDR3 in DNA: TGCGCCAGCAGCTTGCAGGGGTATGCTACTAACTATGGCTACACCTTC. This encodes CASSLQGYATNYGYTF. The rearrangement links TRBV5-1 to TRBJ1-2, with D perhaps matching TRBD1 (6 bases). Germline assignment: CDR1 SGHRS and CDR2 YFSETQ. This CDR3 has 16 amino acids. The V end was cut by 1 base, the J end by 0 bases, with 13 bases between.

The chain couples TRBV9 to TRBJ2-2; D not certain. The CDR3 spans 16 residues. Per germline, CDR1 SGDLS and CDR2 YYNGEE. The ends were cut back, 0 bases at V and 0 bases at J, with 9 bases in the middle. The CDR3 sequence: CASSVGGRTNTGELFF. The CDR3 DNA sequence: TGTGCCAGCAGCGTAGGTGGACGGACGAACACCGGGGAGCTGTTTTTT. The full variable domain, its missing parts supplied by reference TRBV9 and TRBJ2-2, is DSGVTQTPKHLITATGQRVTLRCSPRSGDLSVYWYQQSLDQGLQFLIQYYNGEERAKGNILERFSAQQFPDLHSELNLSSLELGDSALYFCASSVGGRTNTGELFFGEGSRLTVL.

The chain employs TRBV11-1 and TRBJ2-7; 7 bases fit TRBD1. V lost 5 bases, J lost 3 bases, and 10 bases stayed unmatched. This CDR3 has 15 residues. Germline CDR1 SGHAT, CDR2 FQDESV (reference sequence). CDR3 sequence reads: CASSRVPGQYYEQYF. In nucleotides, the CDR3 is TGTGCCAGCAGCCGAGTACCGGGACAGTACTACGAGCAGTACTTC.

The gene calls are TRBV7-9 and TRBJ2-1; D might be TRBD2 (5 bases). Germline assignment: CDR1 SEHNR and CDR2 FQNEAQ (reference sequence). V gave up 4 bases and J gave up 4 bases, with 14 bases separating them. This CDR3 has 15 residues. CDR3 in amino acids: CASSSQPGNYNEQFF. CDR3 sequence (DNA): TGTGCCAGCAGCTCCCAGCCCGGGAATTACAATGAGCAGTTCTTC.

This chain links TRBV19 with TRBJ1-5, with 7 bases fitting TRBD1. The CDR3 contains 14 residues. CDR1 is LNHDA and CDR2 is SQIVND in the germline V gene (reference sequence). Trimming cost V 7 bases and J 2 bases; bases outside gene matches: 5. Here the CDR3 DNA reads TGTGCCAGTAACAGGGGTGGTGGCAATCAGCCCCAGCATTTT. Translation: CASNRGGGNQPQHF.

The CDR3 region has the DNA TGTGCCAGCAGTTGGTCAGGACGCACCGTATACAATGAGCAGTTCTTC. Encoded protein: CASSWSGRTVYNEQFF. The chain is built from TRBV6-2 or TRBV6-3 and TRBJ2-1, with D uncertain. Trimming stripped 4 bases from V and 4 bases from J, with 17 bases between. Germline-derived CDR1 and CDR2 are MNHEY and SVGEGT. The CDR3 sequence is 16 residues long.